The 27 T cell receptor beta chains given below trace back to one sample, sequenced in a study of T cells after yellow fever vaccination. Each CDR3 protein gets one entry after TCRdb re-called the 5' RACE reads with MiXCR. The data show 230,000 or so distinct CDR3 sequences, approximately 6.8% seen once. This sample comprised CD4+ T cells sorted from PBMCs, obtained on the day of the yellow fever booster vaccination. The receptors derive from a man younger than 40 who received the YFV17D yellow fever vaccine.

In this sample, this clonotype turned up many times. CDR3 residues: CSASGTPGETQYF. In nucleotides, the CDR3 is TGCAGTGCCTCGGGAACTCCTGGAGAGACCCAGTACTTC. The chain is built from TRBV20-1 and TRBJ2-5, with D perhaps matching TRBD2 (5 bases). Germline CDR1 reads DFQATT; CDR2 reads SNEGSKA (reference sequence). The CDR3 has 13 amino acids. V was cut by 6 bases and J by 4 bases, with 15 bases left in between.

V and J are TRBV5-1 and TRBJ2-3, with D maybe TRBD2 (6 bases). V was clipped by 4 bases and J by 0 bases, with 15 bases between them. CDR1 is SGHRS, CDR2 YFSETQ, per germline. This CDR3 is built from 16 residues. Here the CDR3 DNA reads TGCGCCAGCAGCACTGGACTATCGGTTAGCACAGATACGCAGTATTTT. It yields the protein CASSTGLSVSTDTQYF.

V gene TRBV2 combines with J gene TRBJ1-3; D remains unclear. The CDR3 covers 12 residues. The germline gives CDR1 SNHLY, CDR2 FYNNEI. V was pared by 8 bases and J by 7 bases, with 12 bases between. CDR3 amino acids: CASGLAQNTIYF. DNA for the CDR3: TGTGCCAGCGGTCTTGCACAGAACACCATATATTTT.

In this sample, this clonotype turned up a few times. The V and J genes are TRBV6-2 or TRBV6-3 and TRBJ2-7, with D unresolved. This CDR3 spans 11 amino acids. The V end lost 8 bases, the J end lost 2 bases, and 7 bases lay between the germline ends. Germline V gene lookup returns CDR1 MNHEY and CDR2 SVGEGT. DNA of the CDR3: TGTGCCAGCGCGCAACCCTACGAGCAGTACTTC. Its translation: CASAQPYEQYF.

This clonotype was detected only a few times. The chain couples TRBV5-1 to TRBJ2-1; 12 bases map to TRBD2. CDR1 and CDR2 from the germline V gene are SGHRS and YFSETQ. The J segment lost 12 bases and the V segment lost 4 bases, leaving 11 bases of the junction unmatched. The CDR3 runs to 15 residues. Here the CDR3 reads CASSPLAGGGFRQFF. Written as DNA, the CDR3 is TGCGCCAGCAGCCCACTAGCGGGAGGTGGATTTCGGCAGTTCTTC.

This clonotype was seen repeatedly, ten times or more. V is TRBV20-1 and J is TRBJ2-7; D unclear. The V gene lost 2 bases and the J gene lost 3 bases, with 11 bases spanning the gap. The germline V gene encodes CDR1 DFQATT and CDR2 SNEGSKA (reference sequence). The CDR3 spans 13 residues. This chain's CDR3 is CSARLFRDYEQYF. CDR3 coding DNA: TGCAGTGCTAGACTCTTTAGGGACTACGAGCAGTACTTC.

In this sample, this clonotype turned up many times. This sequence joins TRBV20-1 and TRBJ2-1; a weak D match, TRBD1 (6 bases). The CDR3 totals 15 residues. The germline V gene has CDR1 DFQATT and CDR2 SNEGSKA (reference sequence). V lost 0 bases and J lost 5, with 14 bases in between. Here the CDR3 reads CSAREWGRPDNEQFF. Here the CDR3 DNA reads TGCAGTGCTAGAGAATGGGGGCGCCCGGACAATGAGCAGTTCTTC.

This clonotype was recorded at least ten times. The V and J genes are TRBV9 and TRBJ2-7; 11 bases are a match to TRBD2. The ends lost 0 bases at V and 5 bases at J; junction bases unmatched: 7. CDR1 SGDLS and CDR2 YYNGEE come from the germline V gene. CDR3 length: 16 residues. The CDR3 loop reads CASSVEALAGGNEQYF. The CDR3 bases are TGTGCCAGCAGCGTAGAGGCCCTAGCGGGAGGAAACGAGCAGTACTTC.

This clonotype was picked up one time. This may be a read error: a much more frequent sequence differs by one nucleotide. The chain joins TRBV5-1 to TRBJ2-5, with a weak D call TRBD2 (5 bases). The CDR3 runs to 14 residues. V was pared by 2 bases and J by 4 bases, with 12 bases between. The germline V gene encodes CDR1 SGHRS and CDR2 YFSETQ. CDR3 sequence: CASSFGSYLETQYF. Here the CDR3 DNA reads TGCGCCAGCAGCTTTGGGAGCTACCTAGAGACCCAGTACTTC.

J is TRBJ2-1 and V is TRBV7-2; D may be TRBD2 (5 bases). Germline CDR1 reads SGHTA; CDR2 reads FQGNSA. The CDR3 sequence is 14 residues long. Trimming took off 3 bases at V and 3 bases at J, with 9 bases between the two ends. This chain's CDR3 is CASSLSADYNEQFF. DNA for the CDR3: TGTGCCAGCAGCTTGTCAGCGGACTACAATGAGCAGTTCTTC.

This clonotype was observed a few times. This sequence joins TRBV30 and TRBJ2-3, with D uncertain. There are 15 residues in the CDR3. CDR1 and CDR2 from the germline V gene are GTSNPN and SVGIG (reference sequence). V dropped 4 bases and J dropped 0 bases, with 14 bases sitting between them. The CDR3: CAWTRGGSSTDTQYF. CDR3 nucleotide sequence: TGTGCCTGGACGCGAGGCGGTTCTAGCACAGATACGCAGTATTTT.

This clonotype showed up just a few times. This sequence joins TRBV6-1 and TRBJ1-1; D not certain. Looked up from germline, CDR1 is MNHNS and CDR2 is SASEGT. CDR3 length: 13 amino acids. The germline V and J ends were trimmed by 6 bases and 5 bases, with 13 bases remaining between them. Written as DNA, the CDR3 is TGTGCCAGCAGGCAGACGGGGAGGACTGAAGCTTTCTTT. Its protein is CASRQTGRTEAFF.

This clonotype was observed a handful of times. The chain couples TRBV5-1 to TRBJ2-7; 10 nucleotides match TRBD2. Germline V lookup: CDR1 SGHRS, CDR2 YFSETQ. J gave up 5 bases and V 2 bases, and 4 bases lay outside the gene matches. The CDR3 contains 14 residues. The CDR3 DNA reads TGCGCCAGCAGCTTTAGCGGGAGGATCGACGAGCAGTACTTC. Translated: CASSFSGRIDEQYF. The full variable domain, completed using reference TRBV5-1 and TRBJ2-7, is KAGVTQTPRYLIKTRGQQVTLSCSPISGHRSVSWYQQTPGQGLQFLFEYFSETQRNKGNFPGRFSGRQFSNSRSEMNVSTLELGDSALYLCASSFSGRIDEQYFGPGTRLTVT.

This sequence joins TRBV2 and TRBJ1-6, with TRBD1 matching over 8 bases. Germline values: CDR1 SNHLY, CDR2 FYNNEI. The CDR3 contains 15 residues. Trimming removed 6 bases from V and 7 bases from J; junction bases left unmatched: 8. The CDR3 reads CASSGTGTGNSPLHF. The CDR3 DNA sequence: TGTGCCAGCAGCGGGACCGGGACAGGAAATTCACCCCTCCACTTT.

The chain links TRBV19 to TRBJ2-7, with TRBD2 matching over 10 bases. The junction had 12 bases not matched to a gene; V was cut back by 7 bases and J by 3 bases. Germline V gene data show CDR1 as LNHDA and CDR2 as SQIVND (reference sequence). The CDR3 is 16 residues long. The CDR3 sequence: CASTRTSGNSGYEQYF. The CDR3 DNA is TGTGCCAGTACCCGGACTAGCGGTAATAGTGGCTACGAGCAGTACTTC. Filled out from reference TRBV19 and TRBJ2-7, the complete variable domain reads DGGITQSPKYLFRKEGQNVTLSCEQNLNHDAMYWYRQDPGQGLRLIYYSQIVNDFQKGDIAEGYSVSREKKESFPLTVTSAQKNPTAFYLCASTRTSGNSGYEQYFGPGTRLTVT.

This clonotype was found a few times. The V call is TRBV29-1, the J call TRBJ2-1; 7 bases are shared with TRBD1. Trimming took 4 bases from V and 6 from J; bases not matched to a gene: 12. Germline values: CDR1 SQVTM, CDR2 ANQGSEA. The CDR3 extends over 15 amino acids. CDR3 amino acids: CSVAVGSRDSNEQFF. The CDR3 nucleotides read TGCAGCGTTGCCGTTGGTAGCCGGGACAGCAATGAGCAGTTCTTC.

The CDR3 nucleotides are TGTGCCTGGAGACCCCGGACAGCTAGTTTCTCCGAGCAGTACTTC. Amino acids: CAWRPRTASFSEQYF. The genes are TRBV30 and TRBJ2-7; maybe TRBD1 (6 bases). Trimming pared 3 bases from V and 6 bases from J, leaving 21 bases between. The CDR3 consists of 15 residues. The germline gives CDR1 GTSNPN, CDR2 SVGIG (reference sequence).

This clonotype has at least ten counts. V gene TRBV5-1 combines with J gene TRBJ2-5; possibly TRBD1 for D (6 bases). The CDR3 spans 14 residues. The V gene lost 3 bases and the J gene lost 7 bases, with 16 bases spanning the gap. Germline lookup yields CDR1 SGHRS and CDR2 YFSETQ. CDR3 in DNA: TGCGCCAGCAGCTCTGGGCAGGGGCCAGGGACCCAGTACTTC. Its protein product is CASSSGQGPGTQYF.

At least ten counts were recorded for this clonotype. The V call is TRBV7-2, the J call TRBJ2-1; D unresolved. Germline lookup yields CDR1 SGHTA and CDR2 FQGNSA. Trimming shortened V by 1 base and J by 7 bases, and 5 bases separated the two germline ends. This CDR3 has 12 residues. CDR3 coding DNA: TGTGCCAGCAGCTTAGTTTCAAATGAGCAGTTCTTC. This translates into CASSLVSNEQFF.

Many counts were recorded for this clonotype. The chain has TRBV5-1 and TRBJ2-1, with D perhaps matching TRBD1 or TRBD2 (7 bases each). V lost 4 bases and J 0 bases, leaving 11 bases between the germline ends. The CDR3 covers 15 residues. In germline, CDR1 is SGHRS, CDR2 YFSETQ. The CDR3 loop reads CASSQGGSSYNEQFF. The CDR3 nucleotides are TGCGCCAGCAGCCAGGGGGGGAGCTCCTACAATGAGCAGTTCTTC.

This clonotype has only a few counts. The rearrangement joins TRBV7-2 to TRBJ2-5; 9 bases fit TRBD2. The CDR3 loop spans 17 amino acids. The ends lost 5 bases at V and 7 bases at J; junction bases unmatched: 17. Per the germline V gene, CDR1 is SGHTA and CDR2 is FQGNSA. The CDR3 loop is CASSQPPRTSDNWTQYF. In DNA, the CDR3 is TGTGCCAGCAGCCAACCACCGAGGACTAGCGATAATTGGACCCAGTACTTC.

On this clonotype itself: This may be a read error: a much more frequent sequence differs by one nucleotide. V and J are TRBV10-3 and TRBJ2-5; 9 nucleotides agree with TRBD1. The better agreement between TRBJ2-1 and the DNA end casts doubt on the J call. Germline V CDR1 and CDR2: ENHRY, SYGVKD. CDR3 length: 14 amino acids. The CDR3 region is CAIRPGQGEETQFF. CDR3 DNA: TGTGCCATCAGACCGGGACAGGGAGAAGAGACCCAGTTCTTC.

There are a few counts of this clonotype. This chain links TRBV20-1 with TRBJ2-1, with D perhaps TRBD2 (6 bases). Germline V gene data show CDR1 as DFQATT and CDR2 as SNEGSKA (reference sequence). The CDR3 is 14 residues long. V was cut by 2 bases and J by 4 bases, with 12 bases left in between. DNA for the CDR3: TGCAGTGCTAGACCAGGGACTGGTTACAATGAGCAGTTCTTC. Encoded protein: CSARPGTGYNEQFF.

This clonotype has ten or more counts. The CDR3 region has the DNA TGTGCCAGCAGCTTAGACGTACCCAATGAGCAGTTCTTC. This gives the protein CASSLDVPNEQFF. The chain joins TRBV7-9 to TRBJ2-1; unclear D gene. V lost 1 base and J 6 bases, leaving 7 bases between the germline ends. The CDR3 runs to 13 residues. The V gene's germline CDR1 is SEHNR and CDR2 FQNEAQ (reference sequence).

There are many counts of this clonotype. The chain has TRBV12-3 or TRBV12-4 and TRBJ2-3; TRBD2 matches 7 bases. The CDR3 contains 15 residues. J lost 5 bases, V lost 4 bases, and 9 bases had no gene match. In DNA, the CDR3 is TGTGCCAGCAGTTCCCCTGGACTAGGCATAGATACGCAGTATTTT. It encodes CASSSPGLGIDTQYF.

This clonotype has ten or more counts. The chain couples TRBV10-3 to TRBJ2-7; no reliable D call. Between the trimmed V and J ends, which lost 6 bases and 4 bases, there was a span of 13 bases. The CDR3 spans 13 residues. The germline V gene has CDR1 ENHRY and CDR2 SYGVKD. CDR3 nucleotides: TGTGCCATCAGCCCCCCAACCGGGTACGAGCAGTACTTC. Translation: CAISPPTGYEQYF.

This clonotype was recorded a few times. This sequence joins TRBV30 and TRBJ2-7, with D perhaps given as TRBD1 or TRBD2 (5 bases each). V was pared by 5 bases and J by 2 bases, with 13 bases between. Germline V gene sequence: CDR1 GTSNPN, CDR2 SVGIG (reference sequence). This CDR3 has 13 residues. CDR3 in DNA: TGTGCCTGGTTAAGGGACGACACCTACGAGCAGTACTTC. It is translated as CAWLRDDTYEQYF.